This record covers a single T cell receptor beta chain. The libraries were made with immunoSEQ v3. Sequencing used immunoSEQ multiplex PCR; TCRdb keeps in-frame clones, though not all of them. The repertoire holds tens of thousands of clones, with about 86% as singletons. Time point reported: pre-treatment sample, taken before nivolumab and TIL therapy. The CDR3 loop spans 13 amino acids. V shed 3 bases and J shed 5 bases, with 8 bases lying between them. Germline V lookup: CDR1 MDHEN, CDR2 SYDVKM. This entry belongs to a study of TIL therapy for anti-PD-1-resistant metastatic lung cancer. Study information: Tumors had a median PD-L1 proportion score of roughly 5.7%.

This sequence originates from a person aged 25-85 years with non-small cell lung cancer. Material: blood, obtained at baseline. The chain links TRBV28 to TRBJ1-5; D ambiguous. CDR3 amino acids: CASSLSGYQPQHF. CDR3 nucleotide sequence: TGTGCCAGCAGTTTGTCAGGATATCAGCCCCAGCATTTT.